This is a list of T cell receptor beta chains from one sample in a study of early stage breast cancer tumors. Clones were read by immunoSEQ multiplex PCR, and TCRdb kept only the in-frame ones, dropping some. The sample lists some 30,000 clones, approximately 70% occurring once. Material: breast tumor tissue. These receptors were taken from a person aged 25 to 39 with breast cancer. Both conserved end residues are trimmed from each CDR3.

TRBJ1-2	TRBV6-1	ASTGQNNYGYT
TRBJ2-5	TRBV6-7	AGYGRGYETQY
TRBJ1-4	TRBV12-5	ASGLGQLRELF
TRBJ2-3	TRBV5-1	ASSSAPGLDTDTQY
TRBJ2-2	TRBV18	ASSLTGAGVGELF
TRBJ2-1	TRBV6-5	ASSYEGTPGNEQF
TRBJ1-3	TRBV5-4	ASSPTGAGNTIY
TRBJ1-6	TRBV6-5	ASCRGVSPLH
TRBJ1-6	TRBV19	ASSKGDLGSPLH
TRBJ1-1	TRBV30	AWSTEAETEAF
TRBJ2-1	TRBV7-2	ASSRPGYNEQF
TRBJ1-2	TRBV6-6	ASSYSTLSFGYT
.	TRBV6-6	ASSRGDSSYEQY
TRBJ2-1	TRBV6-5	ASSPQSNEQF
TRBJ1-1	TRBV6-5	ASSAFGPNTEAF